This T cell receptor (beta chain) was profiled in a study of blood T cells in healthy people across ages. In its sample, this clonotype was seen many times. A second roughly 6 to 11 cycle PCR used barcoded and J-beta primers. TCRdb processed the 5' RACE reads anew with MiXCR; each CDR3 protein has one entry. The sample shows hundreds of thousands of distinct CDR3 sequences, around 20% of them seen only once. The CDR3 extends over 15 amino acids. Trimming at V came to 4 bases and at J to 5 bases, leaving 5 bases not matched to a gene. Germline assignment: CDR1 MNHNS and CDR2 SASEGT. This chain links TRBV6-1 with TRBJ2-5; 12 bases agree with TRBD1. This clonotype was sampled from a man between 65 and 85 years old in good health. Specimen: blood. CDR3 sequence (DNA): TGTGCCAGCAGTGGAGGGGACAGGGGGCATGAGACCCAGTACTTC. It is translated as CASSGGDRGHETQYF.